This T cell receptor beta chain originates from a study of blood T cell repertoires in COVID-19. The CDR3 extends over 14 amino acids. V lost 2 bases to trimming and J lost 2 bases, with 10 bases between them. The germline V gene has CDR1 MNHEY and CDR2 SVGAGI. Only in-frame clones appear in the TCRdb table, and some are missing; sequencing was by immunoSEQ multiplex PCR. The table records roughly 100,000 clones, approximately 77% of them present only once. The V call is TRBV6-5, the J call TRBJ2-7; the D is unclear. Material for sequencing was peripheral blood. This clonotype was sampled from a woman of 80 years or more with acute or convalescent COVID-19. The CDR3 DNA follows: TGTGCCAGCAGTTACGTTTCCTACCCCTACGAGCAGTACTTC. Its translation: CASSYVSYPYEQYF.